Described below is a single T cell receptor (beta chain) sequence and its context. The antigen is unknown. Germline V CDR1 and CDR2: MNHEY, SVGAGI. The CDR3 spans 14 residues. V was clipped by 4 bases and J by 2 bases, with 10 bases between them. Sequencing was performed with immunoSEQ multiplex PCR; in TCRdb, only in-frame clones are kept and a portion is missing. Of around 2,100,000 clones listed, roughly 94% are singletons. CD45RO-negative, CCR7-positively selected cells formed the naive CD8 fraction, excluding terminally differentiated effector memory CD45RA+ cells. This sample was taken from a study of shared clonotypes between healthy human individuals. Findings and limits, study-wide: Several donors had around 5% of their naive CD4 clonotypes in common. Unshared clonotypes carried lower generation probabilities than those common to all four donors.

The source of this sequence is a man younger than 35 in good health. The chain combines TRBV6-5 with TRBJ2-3, with D unclear. The specimen sequenced was naive CD8+ T cells sorted from blood. As DNA, the CDR3 is TGTGCCAGCAGTTTACAGCGAGACACAGATACGCAGTATTTT. Protein sequence: CASSLQRDTDTQYF.